Sequencing of this TCR delta chain was carried out in a study of gamma-delta T cells after stem cell transplantation. TCRdb reprocessed the RT-PCR reads using CATT. The sample has roughly 14,000 delta-chain clones, about 9.8% seen once; the top ten hold 55% to 80%. This clone came up a few times. A far more abundant clone sits one base away, making this likely a read error. The sample holds other DNA sequences that translate to the same CDR3. V trimming: 0 bases; J trimming: 0 bases; junction bases outside the gene matches: 19. Germline CDR1 reads GEAIGNYY; CDR2 reads EKD. The CDR3 has 21 amino acids. This sequence originates from a human donor. It is not recorded whose cells these are; they may come from a transplant donor. V usage is TRDV2 and J usage is TRDJ1; 9 bases line up with TRDD3. Sequencing used gamma-delta T cells. The CDR3 DNA sequence: TGTGCCTGTGACACCGTCACGGGGGGATACAACGGGACTTCGTACACCGATAAACTCATCTTT. It is translated as CACDTVTGGYNGTSYTDKLIF.